This T cell receptor beta chain was sequenced for a study of circulating and synovial CD4+ cells in juvenile arthritis. Study observations and caveats: Diversity here was lower than in bulk blood CD4 cells. T cell genome counts differed by at least an order of magnitude between CPL and CD4 samples. Circulating pathogenic-like lymphocytes shared a substantially higher fraction of CDR3 sequences with synovium than bulk blood. Deeper sequencing increased measured overlap with synovial clonotypes.

J gave up 4 bases and V 3 bases, and 11 bases lay outside the gene matches. This CDR3 has 16 residues. The V gene's germline CDR1 is SGDLS and CDR2 YYNGEE. Turning to this clone: Antigen: not known.

Generated by immunoSEQ multiplex PCR, the TCRdb table keeps only in-frame clones and is missing some. The repertoire holds over 11,000 clones, with roughly 83% as singletons. The sequence came from a human patient with juvenile idiopathic arthritis. Some clones in this sample may be carry-over from other donors' samples. V gene TRBV9 combines with J gene TRBJ2-3; 7 nucleotides align to TRBD2. Sequencing used CD4+ T cells from synovial fluid. CDR3: CASSARFGGGPDTQYF. Written as DNA, the CDR3 is TGTGCCAGCAGCGCCCGTTTTGGCGGGGGTCCAGATACGCAGTATTTT.